Listed below are T cell receptor beta chains from one sample, sequenced in a study of cytomegalovirus exposure and HLA in healthy donors. The protocol was immunoSEQ multiplex PCR, while the TCRdb copy is restricted to in-frame clones and leaves out a portion. This sample carries roughly 140,000 clones, about 78% of them seen once, and the ten largest clones take around 7%. The sample taken for sequencing was PBMCs. All receptors come from a man aged 35 to 55 in good health and CMV-seropositive. Each CDR3 is given with its conserved first and last residue. A D gene is named only where the DNA matches it firmly. Only some rows state a clone size, as once, few, many or a class for expanded clones.

V	size	J	D	DNA	CDR3
TRBV9	.	TRBJ2-4	TRBD2	TGTGCCAGCAGCCCGTCGCGGGGGGTACACATTCAGTACTTC	CASSPSRGVHIQYF
TRBV7-2	few	TRBJ2-7	.	TGTGCCACCAACCGTGACAGCCGCTCCTACGAGCAGTACTTC	CATNRDSRSYEQYF
TRBV7-2	.	TRBJ2-1	.	TGTGCCAGCAGCTTTAGGGGCCTGGGCGATGAGCAGTTCTTC	CASSFRGLGDEQFF
TRBV9	.	TRBJ2-3	TRBD2	TGTGCCAGCAGCGTCGGGGGGGGGAGCACAGATACGCAGTATTTT	CASSVGGGSTDTQYF
TRBV27	.	TRBJ1-5	TRBD1	TGTGCCAGCAGATTACAGGGGGCAGGACAGCCCCAGCATTTT	CASRLQGAGQPQHF
TRBV9	once	TRBJ1-1	.	TGTGCCAGCAGCCCCCAGGGAGAAGCTTTCTTT	CASSPQGEAFF
TRBV7-2	.	TRBJ2-1	TRBD2	TGTGCCAGCAGCTTAATAGCGGGGGGGCCGAGGAATGAGCAGTTCTTC	CASSLIAGGPRNEQFF
TRBV7-2	.	TRBJ2-7	TRBD2	TGTGCCAGCAGCTTCCCCTCACTAGCGGGGGACCACGAGCAGTACTTC	CASSFPSLAGDHEQYF
TRBV27	.	TRBJ1-5	TRBD1	TGTGCCAGCAGTTTTGCAGGGGGGAGCAATCAGCCCCAGCATTTT	CASSFAGGSNQPQHF
TRBV9	.	TRBJ2-1	.	TGTGCCAGCAGCGCCGACAATCCCTCCTACAATGAGCAGTTCTTC	CASSADNPSYNEQFF
TRBV6-1	.	TRBJ2-3	.	TGTGCCAGCAGGAGGGGGACAAGTAGCACAGATACGCAGTATTTT	CASRRGTSSTDTQYF
TRBV7-2	few	TRBJ1-5	TRBD1	TGTGCCAGCAGCTTCGACAGGGGCTCCAATCAGCCCCAGCATTTT	CASSFDRGSNQPQHF
TRBV14	few	TRBJ2-5	.	TGTGCCAGCAGCCGATTAGTTGGGGACTACCAAGAGACCCAGTACTTC	CASSRLVGDYQETQYF
TRBV5-1	.	TRBJ2-5	.	TGCGCCAGCAGCCCCGGGAACAGGGATCAAGAGACCCAGTACTTC	CASSPGNRDQETQYF
TRBV19	few	TRBJ1-2	.	TGTGCCAGTAGTACGCGGACAGCTGGAAACTATGGCTACACCTTC	CASSTRTAGNYGYTF
TRBV7-8	.	TRBJ1-2	.	TGTGCCAGCAGCTTAGTAACAGGGTCCTCTTTATACACCTTC	CASSLVTGSSLYTF
TRBV11-2	few	TRBJ2-7	TRBD2	TGTGCCAGCAGCTTAGGAACTAGCGGTACCTACGAGCAGTACTTC	CASSLGTSGTYEQYF
TRBV28	.	TRBJ1-1	.	TGTGCCAGCAGTTTGGAGGTCCCCACTGAAGCTTTCTTT	CASSLEVPTEAFF
TRBV11-3	.	TRBJ2-2	.	TGTGCCAGCAGCTTTTCGGCGACTCTAACCGGGGAGCTGTTTTTT	CASSFSATLTGELFF
TRBV2	.	TRBJ1-1	.	TGTGCTACATTGGGGAGCACTGAAGCTTTCTTT	CATLGSTEAFF
TRBV6-1	.	TRBJ2-3	TRBD1	TGTGCCAGCAGGGACAGGGGGCGAGAAGATACGCAGTATTTT	CASRDRGREDTQYF
TRBV4-1	.	TRBJ2-1	TRBD2	TGCGCCAGCAGCCAAGAAGGGCCCGGGACTAGCGGGAGAATTGAGCAGTTCTTC	CASSQEGPGTSGRIEQFF
TRBV6-5	.	TRBJ2-7	TRBD1	TGTGCCAGCAGTGCCGATCCGGGACAGAACTACGAGCAGTACTTC	CASSADPGQNYEQYF
TRBV4-2	.	TRBJ2-7	.	TGTGCCAGCAGCCCCCTTTCGGGGTCCCAACTGACCTACGAGCAGTACTTC	CASSPLSGSQLTYEQYF
TRBV25-1	.	TRBJ2-5	TRBD1	TGTGCCAGCAGACCTGGACAGGGGGGACTCCAAGAGACCCAGTACTTC	CASRPGQGGLQETQYF
TRBV7-2	.	TRBJ1-4	.	TGTGCCAGCAGCTTAGTAAACACAGGGATTAATGAAAAACTGTTTTTT	CASSLVNTGINEKLFF
TRBV19	.	TRBJ1-6	TRBD1	TGTGCCAGTATGTTCCAGGGGGCTAATTCACCCCTCCACTTT	CASMFQGANSPLHF
TRBV13	.	TRBJ1-5	TRBD1	TGTGCCAGCAGCGAGGGACAGGACAATCAGCCCCAGCATTTT	CASSEGQDNQPQHF
TRBV19	.	TRBJ1-2	.	TGTGCCAGTAGTGTTACAGGAACTGGCTACACCTTC	CASSVTGTGYTF
TRBV4-2	.	TRBJ2-7	.	TGTGCCAGCAGCCAAGACCTCAGCAGGGTCTACGAGCAGTACTTC	CASSQDLSRVYEQYF
TRBV6-5	.	TRBJ1-1	.	TGTGCCAGCAAAGGACGAGGCGGGACTGAAGCTTTCTTT	CASKGRGGTEAFF
TRBV7-8	few	TRBJ1-5	.	TGTGCCAGCAGCTTAGGGGCGGGAAGCAATCAGCCCCAGCATTTT	CASSLGAGSNQPQHF
TRBV6-5	few	TRBJ2-5	TRBD2	TGTGCCAGCAGAGAGGGACTAGCGGGAACAGAGACCCAGTACTTC	CASREGLAGTETQYF
TRBV11-1	.	TRBJ2-7	.	TGTGCCAGCAGCTTAGCAAAGTCTACTACCTACGAGCAGTACTTC	CASSLAKSTTYEQYF
TRBV7-2	.	TRBJ2-1	TRBD1	TGTGCCAGCAGCCCTCAGACAGGGCGGAACAATGAGCAGTTCTTC	CASSPQTGRNNEQFF
TRBV6-5	.	TRBJ2-7	.	TGTGCCAGCAGTAGTTCTCCAGGGTTCTACGAGCAGTACTTC	CASSSSPGFYEQYF
TRBV4-3	.	TRBJ2-7	.	TGCGCCAGCAGCCAAGTTAGGGGAACCTACGAGCAGTACTTC	CASSQVRGTYEQYF
TRBV14	.	TRBJ2-2	.	TGTGCCAGCAGCCAAGCCCAGGGTAACACCGGGGAGCTGTTTTTT	CASSQAQGNTGELFF
TRBV7-9	.	TRBJ2-5	TRBD2	TGTGCCAGCAGTCTAATGGGGGGGCAAGAGACCCAGTACTTC	CASSLMGGQETQYF
TRBV7-2	.	TRBJ1-1	.	TGTGCCAGCAGCCAACAGGGAAGGAACACTGAAGCTTTCTTT	CASSQQGRNTEAFF
TRBV4-2	.	TRBJ1-5	TRBD1	TGTGCCAGCAGCCTCTCAAGCGGACAGGGAGGGGGCCTCAATCAGCCCCAGCATTTT	CASSLSSGQGGGLNQPQHF
TRBV19	.	TRBJ1-2	.	TGTGCCAGTAGTATCAACGGGGGAGGCGGCTACACCTTC	CASSINGGGGYTF
TRBV11-3	.	TRBJ1-2	.	TGTGCCAGCAGCATACAGGCGGGAGAAGGCTACACCTTC	CASSIQAGEGYTF
TRBV29-1	.	TRBJ1-6	TRBD1	TGCAGCGTCAGGGACAGGAATTATAATTCACCCCTCCACTTT	CSVRDRNYNSPLHF
TRBV29-1	.	TRBJ2-2	.	TGCAGCGTTGAAGATCTAGGGGGGGTGACCGGGGAGCTGTTTTTT	CSVEDLGGVTGELFF
TRBV7-2	.	TRBJ1-5	TRBD1	TGTGCCAGCAGCCATGGACAGGGGCAGGGGCAGCCCCAGCATTTT	CASSHGQGQGQPQHF
TRBV6-1	once	TRBJ2-1	TRBD1	TGTGCCAGCAGGCTATCCGGGACAGGGGGCGGTGGTAAGATCTTC	CASRLSGTGGGGKIF
TRBV6-5	.	TRBJ2-7	TRBD1	TGTGCCAGCAGTCGTGACAGGGGTGGCTACGAGCAGTACTTC	CASSRDRGGYEQYF
TRBV4-3	.	TRBJ1-2	TRBD1	TGCGCCAGCAGCCTGGGACAGGGGGCTGGCGGCTACACCTTC	CASSLGQGAGGYTF
TRBV29-1	.	TRBJ2-5	TRBD1	TGCAGCGTCCTCAGACAGGGAAAGACCCAGTACTTC	CSVLRQGKTQYF